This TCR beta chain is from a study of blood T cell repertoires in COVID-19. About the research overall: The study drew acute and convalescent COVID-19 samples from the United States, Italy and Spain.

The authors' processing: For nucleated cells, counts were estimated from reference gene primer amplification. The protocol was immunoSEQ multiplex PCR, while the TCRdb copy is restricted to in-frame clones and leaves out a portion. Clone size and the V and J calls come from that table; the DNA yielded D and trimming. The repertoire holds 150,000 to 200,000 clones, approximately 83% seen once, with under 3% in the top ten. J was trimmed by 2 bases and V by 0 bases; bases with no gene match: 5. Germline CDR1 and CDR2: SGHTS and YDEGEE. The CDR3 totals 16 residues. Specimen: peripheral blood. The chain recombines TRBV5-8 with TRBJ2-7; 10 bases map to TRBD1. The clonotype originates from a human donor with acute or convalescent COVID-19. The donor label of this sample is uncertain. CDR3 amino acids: CASSLASGTGAYEQYF. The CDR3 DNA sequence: TGTGCCAGCAGCTTGGCCTCTGGGACAGGGGCCTACGAGCAGTACTTC.